These 14 T cell receptor beta chains share one sample of origin, sequenced in a study of cytotoxic CD8 clonotypes in ibrutinib-treated CLL. Only in-frame clones appear in the TCRdb table, and some are missing; sequencing was by immunoSEQ multiplex PCR. The sample records about 50,000 clones, about half being singletons. The material sequenced was PBMCs, taken after 12 months of ibrutinib treatment. Every receptor here comes from a human donor with chronic lymphocytic leukemia.

The V gene is TRBV5-6, the J gene TRBJ1-4; D is unclear. Trimming removed 2 bases at V and 7 bases at J, with 6 bases between. The CDR3 runs 12 residues. The V gene's germline CDR1 is SGHDT and CDR2 YYEEEE. In nucleotides, the CDR3 is TGTGCCAGCAGCTTCTTGGGTGAAAAACTGTTTTTT. Encoded protein: CASSFLGEKLFF.

This clone turned up a few times. V and J are TRBV7-3 and TRBJ1-1; unclear D gene. The CDR3 has 13 amino acids. V was clipped by 3 bases and J by 1 base, with 6 bases between them. Per the germline V gene, CDR1 is SGHTA and CDR2 is FQGTGA. In DNA, the CDR3 is TGTGCCAGCAGCTTTGCAGGGAACACTGAAGCTTTCTTT. The encoded protein is CASSFAGNTEAFF.

The rearrangement uses TRBV4-1 and TRBJ2-3; D call uncertain. The V end lost 2 bases, the J end lost 2 bases, and 8 bases lay between the germline ends. The CDR3 sequence is 14 residues long. Germline V gene data show CDR1 as MGHRA and CDR2 as YSYEKL. In DNA form, the CDR3 reads TGCGCCAGCAGCCAAATCGTAAACACAGATACGCAGTATTTT. As protein: CASSQIVNTDTQYF.

V is TRBV9 and J is TRBJ2-7; D is possibly TRBD1 (6 bases). Trimming cost V 0 bases and J 6 bases, with 13 bases left between them. Germline lookup yields CDR1 SGDLS and CDR2 YYNGEE. The CDR3 is 14 residues long. The CDR3 sequence is CASSVGNRVGEQYF. CDR3 DNA sequence: TGTGCCAGCAGCGTAGGAAACAGGGTGGGCGAGCAGTACTTC. The variable domain in full, with the rest retrieved from reference TRBV9 and TRBJ2-7, is DSGVTQTPKHLITATGQRVTLRCSPRSGDLSVYWYQQSLDQGLQFLIQYYNGEERAKGNILERFSAQQFPDLHSELNLSSLELGDSALYFCASSVGNRVGEQYFGPGTRLTVT.

The V call is TRBV28, the J call TRBJ1-1, with 7 positions matching TRBD1. The trim removed 3 bases at V and 0 bases at J, leaving 7 bases unmatched. Germline V gives CDR1 MDHEN, CDR2 SYDVKM. The CDR3 contains 16 residues. CDR3 residues: CASSFKAGGVNTEAFF. For the CDR3, the DNA is TGTGCCAGCAGTTTTAAGGCAGGGGGTGTGAACACTGAAGCTTTCTTT.

In its sample, this clone was seen a few times. V gene TRBV5-1 combines with J gene TRBJ2-2, with D hard to call. The CDR3 totals 15 residues. CDR1 and CDR2 from the germline V gene are SGHRS and YFSETQ. V was trimmed by 4 bases and J by 3 bases, leaving 13 bases between them. The CDR3 DNA sequence: TGCGCCAGCAGCGTAGACCCTGGGGACACCGGGGAGCTGTTTTTT. It specifies CASSVDPGDTGELFF.

In its sample, this clone was seen a few times. This sequence joins TRBV27 and TRBJ2-5; D not certain. This CDR3 region has 13 residues. Germline CDR1 MNHEY, CDR2 SMNVEV (reference sequence). V lost 5 bases and J lost 5, with 12 bases in between. CDR3 residues: CASSQSIGETQYF. The CDR3 DNA is TGTGCCAGCAGTCAATCTATAGGGGAGACCCAGTACTTC.

This chain connects TRBV7-8 to TRBJ2-3; D gene ambiguous. Germline V lookup: CDR1 SGHVS, CDR2 FQNEAQ. The V gene lost 3 bases and the J gene lost 6 bases, with 10 bases spanning the gap. The length of the CDR3 is 13 residues. The CDR3 nucleotides read TGTGCCAGCAGCTTCCAGCGTACGGATACGCAGTATTTT. It yields the protein CASSFQRTDTQYF. Full variable domain (rest looked up from reference TRBV7-8 and TRBJ2-3): GAGVSQSPRYKVAKRGQDVALRCDPISGHVSLFWYQQALGQGPEFLTYFQNEAQLDKSGLPSDRFFAERPEGSVSTLKIQRTQQEDSAVYLCASSFQRTDTQYFGPGTRLTVL.

This chain connects TRBV2 to TRBJ2-7; D possibly matches TRBD1 or TRBD2 (5 bases each). This CDR3 is built from 13 residues. The V gene's germline CDR1 is SNHLY and CDR2 FYNNEI. The ends were cut back, 6 bases at V and 5 bases at J, with 14 bases in the middle. In DNA form, the CDR3 reads TGTGCCAGCAGCTCCGGGACGGTCCACGAGCAGTACTTC. This encodes CASSSGTVHEQYF.

The chain joins TRBV7-6 to TRBJ2-3, with D tentatively TRBD1 (6 bases). The CDR3 runs 15 residues. CDR1 and CDR2 from the germline V gene are SGHVS and FNYEAQ. Trimming removed 5 bases at V and 1 base at J, with 13 bases between. CDR3 nucleotides: TGTGCCAGCAGCCCCTTCGCAGGGGGCACAGATACGCAGTATTTT. Its protein product is CASSPFAGGTDTQYF.

The CDR3 reads CASSLQVTNEQFF. The CDR3 DNA reads TGTGCCAGCAGCTTACAGGTGACCAATGAGCAGTTCTTC. J is TRBJ2-1 and V is TRBV7-3; no firm D call. Germline loops: CDR1 SGHTA, CDR2 FQGTGA. This CDR3 is built from 13 residues. V was cut by 2 bases and J by 6 bases, with 8 bases left in between.

This chain links TRBV14 with TRBJ1-1; TRBD1 matches at 7 bases. Trimming cost V 4 bases and J 2 bases; bases outside gene matches: 7. The length of the CDR3 is 15 residues. The V gene's germline CDR1 is SGHDN and CDR2 FVKESK. In DNA form, the CDR3 reads TGTGCCAGCAGCCGCTCCGGGACAGTTAACACTGAAGCTTTCTTT. Translating it yields CASSRSGTVNTEAFF.

CDR3 sequence (DNA): TGTGCCAGCAGTTCCAACATTCAGTACTTC. It specifies CASSSNIQYF. The chain recombines TRBV6-5 with TRBJ2-4, with D unclear. Per the germline V gene, CDR1 is MNHEY and CDR2 is SVGAGI. The CDR3 length is 10 residues. Trimming pared 4 bases from V and 7 bases from J, leaving 2 bases between.

V gene TRBV5-4 combines with J gene TRBJ2-1; D remains ambiguous. V was shortened by 2 bases and J by 2 bases, with 5 bases between the two germline ends. The V gene's germline CDR1 is SGHNT and CDR2 YYREEE (reference sequence). The CDR3 loop spans 13 amino acids. CDR3 protein: CASSFSTYNEQFF. DNA for the CDR3: TGTGCCAGCAGCTTTTCCACCTACAATGAGCAGTTCTTC.